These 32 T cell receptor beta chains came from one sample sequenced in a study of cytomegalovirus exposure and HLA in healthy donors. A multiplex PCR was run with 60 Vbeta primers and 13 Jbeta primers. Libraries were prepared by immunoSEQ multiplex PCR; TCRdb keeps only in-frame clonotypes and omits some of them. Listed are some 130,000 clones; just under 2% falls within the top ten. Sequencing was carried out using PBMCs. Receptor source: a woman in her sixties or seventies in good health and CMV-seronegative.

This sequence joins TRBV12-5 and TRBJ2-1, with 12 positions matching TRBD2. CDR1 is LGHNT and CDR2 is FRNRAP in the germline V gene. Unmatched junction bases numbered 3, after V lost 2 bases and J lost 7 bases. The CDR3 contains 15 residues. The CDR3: CASGLTSGGLNEQFF. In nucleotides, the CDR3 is TGTGCTAGTGGTTTGACTAGCGGGGGGCTAAATGAGCAGTTCTTC.

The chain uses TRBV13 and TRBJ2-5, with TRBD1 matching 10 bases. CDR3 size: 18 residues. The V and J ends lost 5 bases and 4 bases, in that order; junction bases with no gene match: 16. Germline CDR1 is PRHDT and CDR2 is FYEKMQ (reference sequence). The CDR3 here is CASSMFGQGGRIGETQYF. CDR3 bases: TGTGCCAGCAGCATGTTTGGACAGGGGGGCCGAATAGGAGAGACCCAGTACTTC.

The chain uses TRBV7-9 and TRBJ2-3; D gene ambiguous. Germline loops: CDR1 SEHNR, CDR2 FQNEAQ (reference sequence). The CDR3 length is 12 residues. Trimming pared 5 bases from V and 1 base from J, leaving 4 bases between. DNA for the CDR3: TGTGCCAGCAGCCTTGGCACAGATACGCAGTATTTT. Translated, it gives CASSLGTDTQYF.

CDR3 residues: CATSRDLSYSSFYEQYF. Here the CDR3 DNA reads TGTGCCACCAGCAGAGATCTTTCGTACAGTTCCTTCTACGAGCAGTACTTC. The chain carries TRBV15 and TRBJ2-7; D is ambiguous. The length of the CDR3 is 17 residues. Germline CDR1 and CDR2: LNHNV and YYDKDF (reference sequence). Trimming took 0 bases from V and 3 from J, leaving 18 bases between them.

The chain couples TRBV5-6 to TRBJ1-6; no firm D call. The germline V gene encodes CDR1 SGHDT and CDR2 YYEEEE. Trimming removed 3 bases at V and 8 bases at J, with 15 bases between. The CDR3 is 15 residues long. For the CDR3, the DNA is TGTGCCAGCAGCTACGGCTGGGCCCTGGATTCACCCCTCCACTTT. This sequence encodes CASSYGWALDSPLHF. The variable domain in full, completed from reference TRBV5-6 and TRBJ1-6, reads DAGVTQSPTHLIKTRGQQVTLRCSPKSGHDTVSWYQQALGQGPQFIFQYYEEEERQRGNFPDRFSGHQFPNYSSELNVNALLLGDSALYLCASSYGWALDSPLHFGNGTRLTVT.

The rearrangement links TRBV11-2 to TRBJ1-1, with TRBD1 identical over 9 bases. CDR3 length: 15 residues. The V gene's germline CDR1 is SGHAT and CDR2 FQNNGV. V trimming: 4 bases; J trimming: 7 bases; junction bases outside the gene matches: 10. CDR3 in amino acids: CASSSYRGPVSEAFF. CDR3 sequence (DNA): TGTGCCAGCAGCTCCTACAGGGGGCCGGTTAGTGAAGCTTTCTTT.

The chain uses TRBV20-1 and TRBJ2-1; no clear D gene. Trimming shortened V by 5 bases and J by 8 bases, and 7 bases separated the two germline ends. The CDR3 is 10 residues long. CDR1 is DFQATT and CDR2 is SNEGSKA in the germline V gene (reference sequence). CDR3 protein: CSASVDEQFF. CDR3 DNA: TGCAGTGCTTCGGTGGATGAGCAGTTCTTC.

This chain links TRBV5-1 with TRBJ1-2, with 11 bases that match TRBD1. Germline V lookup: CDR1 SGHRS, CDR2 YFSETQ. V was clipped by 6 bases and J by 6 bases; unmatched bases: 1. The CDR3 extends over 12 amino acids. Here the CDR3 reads CASMGQGDGYTF. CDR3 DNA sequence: TGCGCCAGCATGGGACAGGGGGATGGCTACACCTTC.

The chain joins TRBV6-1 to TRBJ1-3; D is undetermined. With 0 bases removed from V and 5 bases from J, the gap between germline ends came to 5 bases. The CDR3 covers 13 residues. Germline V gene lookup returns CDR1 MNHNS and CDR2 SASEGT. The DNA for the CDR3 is TGTGCCAGCAGTGAAGCCGACAGAAACACCATATATTTT. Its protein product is CASSEADRNTIYF.

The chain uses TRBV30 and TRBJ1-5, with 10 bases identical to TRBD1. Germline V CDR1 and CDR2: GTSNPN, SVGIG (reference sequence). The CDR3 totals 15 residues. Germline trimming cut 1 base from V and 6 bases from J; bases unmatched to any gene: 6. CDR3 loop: CAWSAYGTGVQPQHF. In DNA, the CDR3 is TGTGCCTGGAGTGCCTATGGGACAGGGGTTCAGCCCCAGCATTTT.

CDR3 bases: TGTGCCAGCAGCGCCACCGACAGCAACAATGAGCAGTTCTTC. It specifies CASSATDSNNEQFF. The chain uses TRBV5-4 and TRBJ2-1; the D gene is possibly TRBD1 (5 bases). Trimming shortened V by 4 bases and J by 5 bases, and 13 bases separated the two germline ends. The germline V gene has CDR1 SGHNT and CDR2 YYREEE (reference sequence). This CDR3 spans 14 amino acids.

CDR3 residues: CSVSGLAGDEQFF. Written as DNA, the CDR3 is TGCAGCGTTTCGGGACTAGCGGGGGATGAGCAGTTCTTC. The rearrangement uses TRBV29-1 and TRBJ2-1; 14 bases are shared with TRBD2. The CDR3 contains 13 residues. In germline, CDR1 is SQVTM, CDR2 ANQGSEA. J lost 8 bases, V lost 5 bases, and 2 bases had no gene match.

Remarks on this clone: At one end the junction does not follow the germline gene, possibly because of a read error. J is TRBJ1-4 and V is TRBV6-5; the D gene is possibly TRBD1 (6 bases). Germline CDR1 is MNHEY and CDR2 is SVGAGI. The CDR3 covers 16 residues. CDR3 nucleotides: TGTGCCGGCAGTTTCGATGACAGGTTATCTGGTGAAAAACTGTTTTTT. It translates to CAGSFDDRLSGEKLFF.

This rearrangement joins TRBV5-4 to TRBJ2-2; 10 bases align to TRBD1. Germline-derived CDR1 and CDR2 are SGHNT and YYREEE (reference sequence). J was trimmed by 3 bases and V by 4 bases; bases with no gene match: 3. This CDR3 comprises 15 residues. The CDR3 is CASSLGQGHTGELFF. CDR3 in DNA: TGTGCCAGCAGCCTGGGACAGGGGCACACCGGGGAGCTGTTTTTT.

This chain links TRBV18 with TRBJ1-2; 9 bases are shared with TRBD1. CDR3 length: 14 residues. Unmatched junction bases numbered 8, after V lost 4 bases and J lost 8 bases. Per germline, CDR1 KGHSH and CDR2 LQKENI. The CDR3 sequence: CASSLGQGLGGYTF. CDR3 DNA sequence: TGTGCCAGCTCACTTGGACAGGGGTTGGGCGGCTACACCTTC.

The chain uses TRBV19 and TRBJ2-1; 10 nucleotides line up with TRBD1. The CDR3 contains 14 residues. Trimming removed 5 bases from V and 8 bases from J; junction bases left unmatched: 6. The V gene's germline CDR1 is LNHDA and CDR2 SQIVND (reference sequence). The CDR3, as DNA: TGTGCCAGTAGTCCCGGGACAGGGGATTATGAGCAGTTCTTC. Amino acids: CASSPGTGDYEQFF.

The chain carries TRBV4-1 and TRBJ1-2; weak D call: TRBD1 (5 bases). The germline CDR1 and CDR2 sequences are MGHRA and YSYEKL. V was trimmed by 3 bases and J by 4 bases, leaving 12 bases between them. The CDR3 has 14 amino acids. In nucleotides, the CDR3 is TGCGCCAGCAGCCAGTCGGGAGGGACCTATGGCTACACCTTC. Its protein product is CASSQSGGTYGYTF.

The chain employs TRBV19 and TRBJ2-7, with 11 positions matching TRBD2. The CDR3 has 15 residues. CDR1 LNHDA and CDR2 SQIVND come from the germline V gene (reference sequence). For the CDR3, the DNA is TGTGCTAACCCTAGCCCGACTAGCGGGAAAGGGGAGCAGTACTTC. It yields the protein CANPSPTSGKGEQYF.

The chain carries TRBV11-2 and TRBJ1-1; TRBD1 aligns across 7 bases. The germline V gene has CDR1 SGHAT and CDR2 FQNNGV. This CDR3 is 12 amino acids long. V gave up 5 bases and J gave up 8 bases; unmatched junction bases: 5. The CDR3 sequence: CASSPTGWEAFF. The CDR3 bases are TGTGCCAGCAGCCCGACAGGGTGGGAAGCTTTCTTT.

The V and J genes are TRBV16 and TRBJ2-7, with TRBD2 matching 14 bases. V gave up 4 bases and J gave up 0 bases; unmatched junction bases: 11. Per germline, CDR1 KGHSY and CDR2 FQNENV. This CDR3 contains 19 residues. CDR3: CASSPLVGLAGENSYEQYF. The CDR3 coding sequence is TGTGCCAGCAGCCCCCTTGTGGGACTAGCGGGAGAAAACTCCTACGAGCAGTACTTC.

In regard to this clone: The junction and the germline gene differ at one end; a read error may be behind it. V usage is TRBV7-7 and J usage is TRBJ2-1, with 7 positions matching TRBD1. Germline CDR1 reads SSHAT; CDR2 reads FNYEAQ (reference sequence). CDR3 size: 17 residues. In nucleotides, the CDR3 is TGTGCTAGCAGCCCCGAGATCCGGGACAGAGACTACAATGAGCAGTTCTTC. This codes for CASSPEIRDRDYNEQFF. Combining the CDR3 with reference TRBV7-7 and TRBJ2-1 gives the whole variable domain GAGVSQSPRYKVTKRGQDVTLRCDPISSHATLYWYQQALGQGPEFLTYFNYEAQPDKSGLPSDRFSAERPEGSISTLTIQRTEQRDSAMYRCASSPEIRDRDYNEQFFGPGTRLTVL.

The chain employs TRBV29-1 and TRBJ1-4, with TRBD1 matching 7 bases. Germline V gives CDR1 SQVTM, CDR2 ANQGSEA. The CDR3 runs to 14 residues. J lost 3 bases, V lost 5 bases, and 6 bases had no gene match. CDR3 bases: TGCAGCGTTATTGGAGGGACAGCTAATGAAAAACTGTTTTTT. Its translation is CSVIGGTANEKLFF.

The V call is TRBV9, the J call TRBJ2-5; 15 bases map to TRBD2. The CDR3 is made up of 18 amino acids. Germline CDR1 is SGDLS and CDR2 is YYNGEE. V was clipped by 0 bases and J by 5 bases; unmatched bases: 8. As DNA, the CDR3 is TGTGCCAGCAGCGTAGCTCTGGGTGGGACTAGCGGGGGGGAGACCCAGTACTTC. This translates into CASSVALGGTSGGETQYF.

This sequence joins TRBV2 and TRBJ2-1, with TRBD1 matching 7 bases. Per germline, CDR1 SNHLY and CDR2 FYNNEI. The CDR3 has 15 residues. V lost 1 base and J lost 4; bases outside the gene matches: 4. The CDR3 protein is CASSEGGTVYNEQFF. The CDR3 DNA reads TGTGCCAGCAGTGAAGGGGGGACAGTGTACAATGAGCAGTTCTTC.

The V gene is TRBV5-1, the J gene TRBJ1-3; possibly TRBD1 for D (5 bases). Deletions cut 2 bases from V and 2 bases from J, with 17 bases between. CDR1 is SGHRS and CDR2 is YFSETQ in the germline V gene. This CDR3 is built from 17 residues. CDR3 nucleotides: TGCGCCAGCAGCTTCACCGGGACTCCCGAACCTGGAAACACCATATATTTT. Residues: CASSFTGTPEPGNTIYF.

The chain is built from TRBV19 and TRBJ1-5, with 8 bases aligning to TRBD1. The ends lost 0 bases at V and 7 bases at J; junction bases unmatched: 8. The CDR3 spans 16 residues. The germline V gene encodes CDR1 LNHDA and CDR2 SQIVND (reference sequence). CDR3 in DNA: TGTGCCAGTAGTATAGAGGGACAGGCGCTCTGGCAGCCCCAGCATTTT. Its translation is CASSIEGQALWQPQHF.

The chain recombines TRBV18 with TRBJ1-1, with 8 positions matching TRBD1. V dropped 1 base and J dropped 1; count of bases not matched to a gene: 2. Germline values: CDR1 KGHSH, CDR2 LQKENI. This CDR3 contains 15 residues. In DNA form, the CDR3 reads TGTGCCAGCTCACCACAAGGGACAGGGAACACTGAAGCTTTCTTT. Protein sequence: CASSPQGTGNTEAFF.

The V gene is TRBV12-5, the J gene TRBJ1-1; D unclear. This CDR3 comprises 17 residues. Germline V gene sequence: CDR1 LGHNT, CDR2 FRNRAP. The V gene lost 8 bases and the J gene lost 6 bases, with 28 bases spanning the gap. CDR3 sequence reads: CASSPRGRLLSRAEAFF. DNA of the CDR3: TGTGCTAGTAGTCCCCGAGGGCGCCTTCTTTCGCGAGCTGAAGCTTTCTTT. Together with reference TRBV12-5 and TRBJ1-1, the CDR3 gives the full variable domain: DARVTQTPRHKVTEMGQEVTMRCQPILGHNTVFWYRQTMMQGLELLAYFRNRAPLDDSGMPKDRFSAEMPDATLATLKIQPSEPRDSAVYFCASSPRGRLLSRAEAFFGQGTRLTVV.

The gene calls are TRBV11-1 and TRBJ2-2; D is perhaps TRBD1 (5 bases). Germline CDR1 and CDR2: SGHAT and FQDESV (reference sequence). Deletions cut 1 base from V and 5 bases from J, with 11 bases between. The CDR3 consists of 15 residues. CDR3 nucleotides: TGTGCCAGCAGCTTAGGACAGCTCTTTACCGGGGAGCTGTTTTTT. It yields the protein CASSLGQLFTGELFF.

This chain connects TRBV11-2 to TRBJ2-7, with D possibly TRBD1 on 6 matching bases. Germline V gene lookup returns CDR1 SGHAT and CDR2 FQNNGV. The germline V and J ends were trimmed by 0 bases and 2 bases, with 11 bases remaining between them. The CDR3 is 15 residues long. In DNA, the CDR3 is TGTGCCAGCAGCTTAGATGCAGGACAGACCTACGAGCAGTACTTC. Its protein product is CASSLDAGQTYEQYF.

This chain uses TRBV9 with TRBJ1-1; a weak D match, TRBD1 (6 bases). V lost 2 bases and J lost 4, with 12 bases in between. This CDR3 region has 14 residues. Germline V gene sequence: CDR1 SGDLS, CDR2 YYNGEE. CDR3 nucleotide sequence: TGTGCCAGCAGCGTCAGCAGGGGCAGCACTGAAGCTTTCTTT. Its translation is CASSVSRGSTEAFF.

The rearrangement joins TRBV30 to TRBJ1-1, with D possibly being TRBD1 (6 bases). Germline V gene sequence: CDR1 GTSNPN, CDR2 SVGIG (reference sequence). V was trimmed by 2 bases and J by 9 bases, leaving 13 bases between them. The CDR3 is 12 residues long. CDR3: CAWSTTTGQAFF. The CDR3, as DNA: TGTGCCTGGAGTACCACCACAGGGCAAGCTTTCTTT.